This record looks at one TCR beta chain sequence and its context. This table comes from immunoSEQ multiplex PCR, and its TCRdb copy is limited to in-frame clones, with some not included. The data contain 100,000 to 120,000 clones, about 85% of them singletons. These data come from a study of blood T cell repertoires in COVID-19. Study information: Material from acute and convalescent COVID-19 was sourced from the United States, Italy and Spain. Sources were T cells, B-cell-depleted T cells, or PBMCs; the material itself was cDNA or gDNA.

This receptor was identified in a man between 45 and 60 years old with acute or convalescent COVID-19. Specimen: peripheral blood.

CDR3 region: CASSPARGDTIYF. In DNA form, the CDR3 reads TGTGCCAGCTCACCGGCCAGGGGCGACACCATATATTTT. The rearrangement links TRBV18 to TRBJ1-3; perhaps TRBD1 as D (6 bases). Germline V CDR1 and CDR2: KGHSH, LQKENI. Between the trimmed V and J ends, which lost 3 bases and 8 bases, there was a span of 11 bases. This CDR3 is 13 amino acids long.